This TCR beta chain was found in a study of T cell responses to AZD1222 COVID-19 vaccine. General study points: Baseline testing showed seropositivity in only a handful of AZD1222 recipients.

In regard to this clone: The antigen remains undetermined.

The table came from immunoSEQ multiplex PCR; TCRdb's copy has only in-frame clones and leaves some out. This sample has about 190,000 clones; roughly 93% occur once, and the top ten carry about 9%. The germline CDR1 and CDR2 sequences are LNHNV and YYDKDF (reference sequence). The CDR3 extends over 14 amino acids. J gave up 3 bases and V 7 bases, and 2 bases lay outside the gene matches. The chain employs TRBV15 and TRBJ2-1, with 11 bases lining up with TRBD2. This receptor was identified in an adult in good health. The sample here was peripheral blood, taken on day 0 of AZD1222 vaccination. CDR3 coding DNA: TGTGCCACCACTACTAGCGGGAGCTACAATGAGCAGTTCTTC. It encodes CATTTSGSYNEQFF.